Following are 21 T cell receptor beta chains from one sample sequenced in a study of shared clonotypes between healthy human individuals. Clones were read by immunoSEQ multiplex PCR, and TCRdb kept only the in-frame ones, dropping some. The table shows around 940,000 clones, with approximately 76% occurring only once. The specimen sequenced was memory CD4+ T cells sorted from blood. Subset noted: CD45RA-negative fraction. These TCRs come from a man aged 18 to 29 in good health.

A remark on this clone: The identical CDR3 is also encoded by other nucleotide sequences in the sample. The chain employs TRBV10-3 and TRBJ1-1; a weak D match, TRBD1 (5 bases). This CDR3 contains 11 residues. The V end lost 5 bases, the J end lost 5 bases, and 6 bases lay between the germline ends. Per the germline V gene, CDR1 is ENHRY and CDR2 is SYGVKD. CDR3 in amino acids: CAISRGTEAFF. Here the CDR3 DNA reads TGTGCCATCAGTCGGGGGACTGAAGCTTTCTTT.

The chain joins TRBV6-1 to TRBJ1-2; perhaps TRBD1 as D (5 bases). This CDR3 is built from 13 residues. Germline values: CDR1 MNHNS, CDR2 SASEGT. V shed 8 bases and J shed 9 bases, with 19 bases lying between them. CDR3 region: CASSEGQGDRYTF. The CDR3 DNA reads TGTGCCAGCTCAGAGGGGCAGGGAGATCGCTACACCTTC.

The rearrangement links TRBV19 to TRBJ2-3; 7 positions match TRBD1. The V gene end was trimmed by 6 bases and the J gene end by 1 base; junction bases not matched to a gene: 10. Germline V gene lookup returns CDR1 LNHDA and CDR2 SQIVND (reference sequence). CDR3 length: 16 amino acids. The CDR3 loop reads CASSRKQGSGTDTQYF. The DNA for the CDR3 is TGTGCCAGTAGCCGAAAACAGGGGAGTGGCACAGATACGCAGTATTTT.

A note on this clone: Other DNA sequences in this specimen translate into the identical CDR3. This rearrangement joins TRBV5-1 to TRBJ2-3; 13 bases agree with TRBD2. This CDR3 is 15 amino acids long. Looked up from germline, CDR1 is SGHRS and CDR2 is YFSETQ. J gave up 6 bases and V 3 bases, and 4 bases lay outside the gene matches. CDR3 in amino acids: CASSSLAGGPDTQYF. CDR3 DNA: TGCGCCAGCAGCTCACTAGCGGGAGGGCCGGATACGCAGTATTTT.

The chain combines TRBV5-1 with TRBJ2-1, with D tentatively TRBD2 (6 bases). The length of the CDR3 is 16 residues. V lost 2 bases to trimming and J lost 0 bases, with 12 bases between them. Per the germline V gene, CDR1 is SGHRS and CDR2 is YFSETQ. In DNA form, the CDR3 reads TGCGCCAGCAGCTTTGGGAGGTACGGCTCCTACAATGAGCAGTTCTTC. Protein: CASSFGRYGSYNEQFF.

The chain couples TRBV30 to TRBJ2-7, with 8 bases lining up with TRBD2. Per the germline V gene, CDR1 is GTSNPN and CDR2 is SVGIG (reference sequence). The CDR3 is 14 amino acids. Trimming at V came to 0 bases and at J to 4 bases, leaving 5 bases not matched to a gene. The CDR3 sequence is CAWSVGRGGYEQYF. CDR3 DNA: TGTGCCTGGAGTGTCGGCCGGGGGGGATACGAGCAGTACTTC. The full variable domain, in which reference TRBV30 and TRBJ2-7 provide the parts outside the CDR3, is SQTIHQWPATLVQPVGSPLSLECTVEGTSNPNLYWYRQAAGRGLQLLFYSVGIGQISSEVPQNLSASRPQDRQFILSSKKLLLSDSGFYLCAWSVGRGGYEQYFGPGTRLTVT.

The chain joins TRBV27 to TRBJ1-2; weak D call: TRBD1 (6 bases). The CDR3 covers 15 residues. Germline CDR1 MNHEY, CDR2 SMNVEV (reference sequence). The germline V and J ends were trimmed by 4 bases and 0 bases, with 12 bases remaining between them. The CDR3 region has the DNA TGTGCCAGCAGTTCACAGGGACCATCTAACTATGGCTACACCTTC. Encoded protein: CASSSQGPSNYGYTF.

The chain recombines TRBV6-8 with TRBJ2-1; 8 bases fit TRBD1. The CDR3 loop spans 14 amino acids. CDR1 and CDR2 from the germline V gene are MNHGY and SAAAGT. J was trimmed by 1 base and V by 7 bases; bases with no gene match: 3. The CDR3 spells CASNGTGSYNEQFF. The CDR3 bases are TGTGCCAGCAACGGGACAGGATCCTACAATGAGCAGTTCTTC.

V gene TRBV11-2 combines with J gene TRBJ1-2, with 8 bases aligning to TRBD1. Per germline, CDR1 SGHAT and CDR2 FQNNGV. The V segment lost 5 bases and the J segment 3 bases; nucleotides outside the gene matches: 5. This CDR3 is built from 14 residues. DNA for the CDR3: TGTGCCAGCAGCCCGGACAGGGTGGACTATGGCTACACCTTC. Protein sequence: CASSPDRVDYGYTF.

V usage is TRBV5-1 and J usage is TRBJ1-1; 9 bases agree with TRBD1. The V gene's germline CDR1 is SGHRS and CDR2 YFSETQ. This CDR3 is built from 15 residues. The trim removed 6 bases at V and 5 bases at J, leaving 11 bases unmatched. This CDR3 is CASTKMGQGGTEAFF. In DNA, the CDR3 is TGCGCCAGCACCAAGATGGGACAGGGAGGGACTGAAGCTTTCTTT.

CDR3 nucleotide sequence: TGTGCCAGCAGCTTAGGGCGGAGCGGAGCTAAAGATACGCAGTATTTT. Protein sequence: CASSLGRSGAKDTQYF. The chain couples TRBV7-9 to TRBJ2-3, with D possibly TRBD2 on 5 matching bases. This CDR3 has 16 amino acids. CDR1 and CDR2 from the germline V gene are SEHNR and FQNEAQ (reference sequence). V was trimmed by 1 base and J by 5 bases, leaving 16 bases between them.

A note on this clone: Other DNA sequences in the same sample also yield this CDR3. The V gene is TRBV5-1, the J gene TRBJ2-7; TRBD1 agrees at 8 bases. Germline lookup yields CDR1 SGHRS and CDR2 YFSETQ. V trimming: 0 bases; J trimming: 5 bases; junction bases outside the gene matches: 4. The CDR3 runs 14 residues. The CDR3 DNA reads TGCGCCAGCAGCTTGGGCGACAGGGGCCACGAGCAGTACTTC. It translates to CASSLGDRGHEQYF.

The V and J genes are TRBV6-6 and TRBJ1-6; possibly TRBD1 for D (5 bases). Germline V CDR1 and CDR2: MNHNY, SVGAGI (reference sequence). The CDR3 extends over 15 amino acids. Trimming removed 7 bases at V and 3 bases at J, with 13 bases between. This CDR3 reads CASTRGRDYNSPLHF. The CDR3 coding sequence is TGTGCCAGCACTCGGGGCAGGGACTATAATTCACCCCTCCACTTT.

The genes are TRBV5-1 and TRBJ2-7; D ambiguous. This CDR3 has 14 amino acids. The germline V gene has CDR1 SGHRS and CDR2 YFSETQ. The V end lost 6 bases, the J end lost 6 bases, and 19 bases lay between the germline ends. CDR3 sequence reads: CASTLTRTSGEQYF. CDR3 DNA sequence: TGCGCCAGCACCCTGACGAGGACGTCGGGCGAGCAGTACTTC.

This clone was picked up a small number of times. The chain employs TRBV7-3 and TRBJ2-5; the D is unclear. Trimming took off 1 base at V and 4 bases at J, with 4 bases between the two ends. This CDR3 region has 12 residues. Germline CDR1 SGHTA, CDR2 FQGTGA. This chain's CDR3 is CASSLMGETQYF. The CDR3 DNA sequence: TGTGCCAGCAGCTTAATGGGAGAGACCCAGTACTTC.

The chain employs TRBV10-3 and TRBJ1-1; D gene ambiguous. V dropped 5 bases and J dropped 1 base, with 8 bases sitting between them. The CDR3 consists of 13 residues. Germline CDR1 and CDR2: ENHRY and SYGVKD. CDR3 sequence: CAISLSRNTEAFF. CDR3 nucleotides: TGTGCCATCAGTCTAAGCCGGAACACTGAAGCTTTCTTT.

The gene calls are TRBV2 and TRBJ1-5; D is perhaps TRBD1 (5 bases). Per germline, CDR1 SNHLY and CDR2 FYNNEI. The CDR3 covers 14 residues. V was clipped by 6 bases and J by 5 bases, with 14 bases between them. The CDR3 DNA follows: TGTGCCAGCAGCCTTGGGACGGTCTATCAGCCCCAGCATTTT. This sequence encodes CASSLGTVYQPQHF.

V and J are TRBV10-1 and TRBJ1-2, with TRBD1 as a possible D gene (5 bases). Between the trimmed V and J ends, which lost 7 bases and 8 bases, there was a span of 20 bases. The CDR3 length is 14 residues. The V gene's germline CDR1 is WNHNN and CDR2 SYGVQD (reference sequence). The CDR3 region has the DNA TGCGCCAGCATTAATGAGGGACCTGAAGAGGGCTACACCTTC. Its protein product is CASINEGPEEGYTF.

DNA for the CDR3: TGTGCCACCAGCAGAGATGTTCGCGGGGGGCACTACAATGAGCAGTTCTTC. Amino acid sequence: CATSRDVRGGHYNEQFF. The chain combines TRBV15 with TRBJ2-1; 8 bases fit TRBD2. The CDR3 spans 17 residues. J lost 3 bases, V lost 0 bases, and 7 bases had no gene match. The germline CDR1 and CDR2 sequences are LNHNV and YYDKDF (reference sequence).

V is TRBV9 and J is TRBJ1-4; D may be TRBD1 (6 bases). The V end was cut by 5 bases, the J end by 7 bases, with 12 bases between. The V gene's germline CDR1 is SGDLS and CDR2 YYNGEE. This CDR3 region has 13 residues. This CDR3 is CASSYREGEKLFF. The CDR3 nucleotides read TGTGCCAGCAGTTACAGGGAGGGTGAAAAACTGTTTTTT.

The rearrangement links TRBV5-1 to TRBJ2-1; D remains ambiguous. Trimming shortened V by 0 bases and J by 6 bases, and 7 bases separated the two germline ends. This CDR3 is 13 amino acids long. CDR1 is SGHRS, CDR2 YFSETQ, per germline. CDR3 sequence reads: CASSLGVVNEQFF. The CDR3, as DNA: TGCGCCAGCAGCTTGGGGGTGGTCAATGAGCAGTTCTTC.